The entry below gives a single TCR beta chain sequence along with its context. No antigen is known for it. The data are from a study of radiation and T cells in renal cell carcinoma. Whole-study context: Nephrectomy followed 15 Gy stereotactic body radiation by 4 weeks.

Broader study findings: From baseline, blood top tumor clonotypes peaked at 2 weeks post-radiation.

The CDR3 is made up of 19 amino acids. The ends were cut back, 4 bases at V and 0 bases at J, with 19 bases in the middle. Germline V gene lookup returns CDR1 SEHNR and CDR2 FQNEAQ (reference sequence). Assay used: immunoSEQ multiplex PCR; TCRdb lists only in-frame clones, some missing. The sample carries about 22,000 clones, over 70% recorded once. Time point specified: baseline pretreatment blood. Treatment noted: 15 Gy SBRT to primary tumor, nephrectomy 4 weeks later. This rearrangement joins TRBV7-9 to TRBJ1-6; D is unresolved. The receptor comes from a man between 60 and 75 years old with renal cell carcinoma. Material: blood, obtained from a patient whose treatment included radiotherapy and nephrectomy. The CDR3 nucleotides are TGTGCCAGCAGCTCTTCGACCAGGACGCTTAGCTCCTATAATTCACCCCTCCACTTT. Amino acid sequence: CASSSSTRTLSSYNSPLHF.